Presented here are 8 T cell receptor beta chains from one specimen sequenced in a study of shared clonotypes between healthy human individuals. The table came from immunoSEQ multiplex PCR; TCRdb's copy has only in-frame clones and leaves some out. The table shows around 1.6 million clones, with approximately 98% occurring only once. The sequenced sample consisted of naive CD4+ T cells sorted from blood. Subset in this sample: CD45RA+ positively selected. These receptors came from a man aged 25-40 years in good health.

This chain links TRBV11-2 with TRBJ2-2; D may match TRBD1 or TRBD2 (5 bases each). The CDR3 runs 12 residues. Per germline, CDR1 SGHAT and CDR2 FQNNGV. Trimming left V 4 bases short and J 7 bases short, with 7 bases between. CDR3 in amino acids: CASSSGGGELFF. Written as DNA, the CDR3 is TGTGCCAGCAGCTCTGGGGGCGGGGAGCTGTTTTTT.

This chain uses TRBV5-6 with TRBJ2-2, with 9 bases lining up with TRBD2. The CDR3 covers 15 residues. Unmatched junction bases numbered 5, after V lost 0 bases and J lost 8 bases. Per germline, CDR1 SGHDT and CDR2 YYEEEE. The chain's CDR3 is CASSLAGLASGELFF. CDR3 DNA: TGTGCCAGCAGCTTGGCGGGACTAGCCTCGGGGGAGCTGTTTTTT.

Only a few counts were recorded for this clone. The rearrangement joins TRBV28 to TRBJ2-7; D uncertain. Germline V gives CDR1 MDHEN, CDR2 SYDVKM. CDR3 length: 14 residues. The V end lost 2 bases, the J end lost 7 bases, and 15 bases lay between the germline ends. CDR3: CASSLASPSGEQYF. Here the CDR3 DNA reads TGTGCCAGCAGTTTAGCTTCCCCCTCCGGGGAGCAGTACTTC.

The chain has TRBV5-1 and TRBJ2-3, with 8 bases identical to TRBD2. The CDR3 runs to 16 residues. Losses at the gene ends were 3 bases for V and 0 bases for J; bases not matched to a gene: 6. From germline, CDR1 is SGHRS and CDR2 YFSETQ. CDR3 DNA: TGCGCCAGCAGCTGGAAAAGCGGGGGTAGCACAGATACGCAGTATTTT. Its translation is CASSWKSGGSTDTQYF.

The rearrangement links TRBV18 to TRBJ1-4; D is undetermined. Germline values: CDR1 KGHSH, CDR2 LQKENI. Trimming left V 1 base short and J 3 bases short, with 9 bases between. This CDR3 contains 15 residues. The CDR3 DNA follows: TGTGCCAGCTCACCACGGATAGCAGCTAATGAAAAACTGTTTTTT. It yields the protein CASSPRIAANEKLFF.

This chain connects TRBV19 to TRBJ1-1; no clear D gene. The CDR3 has 17 residues. Per germline, CDR1 LNHDA and CDR2 SQIVND (reference sequence). V was clipped by 0 bases and J by 0 bases, with 14 bases between them. The CDR3 DNA reads TGTGCCAGTAGTATAGATCCGGCGGGAGTTATGAACACTGAAGCTTTCTTT. Amino acids: CASSIDPAGVMNTEAFF. The full variable domain, its missing parts supplied by reference TRBV19 and TRBJ1-1, is DGGITQSPKYLFRKEGQNVTLSCEQNLNHDAMYWYRQDPGQGLRLIYYSQIVNDFQKGDIAEGYSVSREKKESFPLTVTSAQKNPTAFYLCASSIDPAGVMNTEAFFGQGTRLTVV.

The chain uses TRBV15 and TRBJ1-4; D ambiguous. Between the trimmed V and J ends, which lost 0 bases and 5 bases, there was a span of 10 bases. The germline V gene has CDR1 LNHNV and CDR2 YYDKDF (reference sequence). The CDR3 spans 15 residues. CDR3 coding DNA: TGTGCCACCAGCAGAGATCTGGCAGACAATGAAAAACTGTTTTTT. As protein: CATSRDLADNEKLFF.

The gene calls are TRBV19 and TRBJ2-4; perhaps TRBD2 as D (5 bases). Germline loops: CDR1 LNHDA, CDR2 SQIVND (reference sequence). The V and J ends lost 7 bases and 8 bases respectively, with 15 bases between them. The CDR3 runs to 13 residues. The DNA of the CDR3 is TGTGCCAGTAAGGGTGTCCTGAGGGACATTCAGTACTTC. It codes for CASKGVLRDIQYF.